This TCR beta chain was identified in a study of shared clonotypes between healthy human individuals. The sample holds one count of this clone. This CDR3 contains 15 residues. The V gene's germline CDR1 is SQVTM and CDR2 ANQGSEA. The ends lost 7 bases at V and 6 bases at J; junction bases unmatched: 17. Generated by immunoSEQ multiplex PCR, the TCRdb table keeps only in-frame clones and is missing some. This table holds some 1,100,000 clones, 75% to 85% found once. The chain links TRBV29-1 to TRBJ1-1, with 7 positions matching TRBD1. Sequencing used memory CD4+ T cells from PBMCs. Subset indicated: CD45RA-negative fraction. This TCR was recovered from a man aged 18-30 years in good health. Some clones in this sample may be carry-over from other donors' samples. The CDR3 sequence is CSGQGRAGANPEAFF. The CDR3 region has the DNA TGCAGCGGACAGGGAAGGGCAGGTGCTAATCCTGAAGCTTTCTTT.